A single sample is the source of the 5 T cell receptor beta chains below, sequenced in a study of shared clonotypes between healthy human individuals. The repertoire was sequenced with immunoSEQ multiplex PCR; TCRdb's copy has only in-frame clones and lacks some. Found here are over a million clones, approximately 80% of them singletons; the top ten hold roughly 0.57%. Sample: memory CD4+ T cells from PBMCs. Subset in this sample: CD45RA-negative fraction. These receptors all stem from a man between 18 and 29 years old in good health. Some clones in this sample may be carry-over from other donors' samples.

The CDR3 reads CASSFPLVGAHEQFF. The CDR3 coding sequence is TGTGCCAGCAGTTTCCCCCTGGTAGGGGCCCATGAGCAGTTCTTC. This chain links TRBV28 with TRBJ2-1; maybe TRBD1 (5 bases). The CDR3 is 15 amino acids. Germline values: CDR1 MDHEN, CDR2 SYDVKM. Trimming cost V 3 bases and J 8 bases, with 17 bases left between them.

The table lists this clone with a count of one. V usage is TRBV4-3 and J usage is TRBJ2-1; D might be TRBD1 or TRBD2, each matching 6 bases. This CDR3 comprises 16 residues. The germline gives CDR1 LGHNA, CDR2 YSLEER. The V and J ends lost 3 bases and 5 bases respectively, with 17 bases between them. CDR3 sequence: CASSQGGPGTDNEQFF. The DNA of the CDR3 is TGCGCCAGCAGCCAGGGGGGCCCGGGAACAGACAATGAGCAGTTCTTC.

This clone appeared once. V and J are TRBV7-2 and TRBJ1-5; the D is unclear. V was pared by 2 bases and J by 0 bases, with 14 bases between. Germline assignment: CDR1 SGHTA and CDR2 FQGNSA. This CDR3 region has 17 residues. CDR3 DNA: TGTGCCAGCAGCTTACAGCAGCAGGCCTATAGCAATCAGCCCCAGCATTTT. Translating it yields CASSLQQQAYSNQPQHF.

The V and J genes are TRBV28 and TRBJ2-6; D not certain. This CDR3 is 14 amino acids long. V lost 8 bases to trimming and J lost 1 base, with 9 bases between them. Germline CDR1 MDHEN, CDR2 SYDVKM. The CDR3 spells CASETSSGANVLTF. CDR3 bases: TGTGCCAGCGAGACGAGTTCTGGGGCCAACGTCCTGACTTTC.

This sequence joins TRBV11-2 and TRBJ1-4; 8 bases fit TRBD1. From germline, CDR1 is SGHAT and CDR2 FQNNGV. Trimming removed 4 bases from V and 1 base from J; junction bases left unmatched: 11. The CDR3 covers 18 residues. CDR3 region: CASSSKTGVMGTNEKLFF. In DNA, the CDR3 is TGTGCCAGCAGCTCCAAGACAGGGGTGATGGGAACTAATGAAAAACTGTTTTTT.